Each of the 13 T cell receptor beta chains below was sequenced from the same sample in a study of blood T cell repertoires in COVID-19. Repertoires were generated with immunoSEQ multiplex PCR, while TCRdb's copy carries only in-frame clones and drops some. The table records tens of thousands of clones, around nine tenths of them present only once. The specimen sequenced was peripheral blood. Receptor source: a woman aged 60 to 75 with acute or convalescent COVID-19.

This chain connects TRBV5-1 to TRBJ1-4, with TRBD1 identical over 7 bases. The junction had 2 bases not matched to a gene; V was cut back by 3 bases and J by 3 bases. This CDR3 spans 14 amino acids. Germline loops: CDR1 SGHRS, CDR2 YFSETQ. Here the CDR3 DNA reads TGCGCCAGCAGCTCACAGGGGCCTAATGAAAAACTGTTTTTT. This encodes CASSSQGPNEKLFF. The full variable domain, with the rest looked up from reference TRBV5-1 and TRBJ1-4, is KAGVTQTPRYLIKTRGQQVTLSCSPISGHRSVSWYQQTPGQGLQFLFEYFSETQRNKGNFPGRFSGRQFSNSRSEMNVSTLELGDSALYLCASSSQGPNEKLFFGSGTQLSVL.

V is TRBV2 and J is TRBJ2-5; TRBD2 is a possible D gene (5 bases). This CDR3 is built from 10 residues. Germline V CDR1 and CDR2: SNHLY, FYNNEI. V lost 10 bases, J lost 10 bases, and 13 bases lay in between. CDR3: CATRSGFQYF. The CDR3 DNA is TGTGCCACTCGGTCGGGGTTCCAGTACTTC.

V gene TRBV6-1 combines with J gene TRBJ1-5; D is perhaps TRBD1 (5 bases). The CDR3 length is 15 residues. Germline V gene sequence: CDR1 MNHNS, CDR2 SASEGT. The V end was cut by 1 base, the J end by 5 bases, with 12 bases between. The CDR3 region has the DNA TGTGCCAGCAGTGAAGGGGGGGTAGGGCATCAGCCCCAGCATTTT. This sequence encodes CASSEGGVGHQPQHF.

The chain couples TRBV6-5 to TRBJ2-2; 9 bases match TRBD1. V lost 6 bases, J lost 4 bases, and 6 bases stayed unmatched. The CDR3 spans 15 residues. Germline assignment: CDR1 MNHEY and CDR2 SVGAGI. The CDR3 loop is CASRLQGAATGELFF. The CDR3 DNA sequence: TGTGCCAGCAGGTTACAGGGGGCGGCCACCGGGGAGCTGTTTTTT.

V and J are TRBV18 and TRBJ1-6; D call uncertain. CDR1 is KGHSH, CDR2 LQKENI, per germline. CDR3 length equals 16 residues. Trimming left V 3 bases short and J 0 bases short, with 9 bases between. CDR3 residues: CASSPEETSYNSPLHF. In DNA, the CDR3 is TGTGCCAGCTCACCCGAGGAGACCTCCTATAATTCACCCCTCCACTTT.

The CDR3 nucleotides read TGTGCCAGCAACGATGGGACAGGGGGAAGCCAGCCCCAGCATTTT. Protein sequence: CASNDGTGGSQPQHF. The rearrangement joins TRBV28 to TRBJ1-5, with 11 positions matching TRBD1. The CDR3 covers 15 residues. Germline V CDR1 and CDR2: MDHEN, SYDVKM. After removal of 7 bases from V and 7 bases from J, the junction contained 9 bases not matched to a gene.

The V and J genes are TRBV12-3 or TRBV12-4 and TRBJ2-5; D gene uncertain. Trimming removed 6 bases from V and 2 bases from J, with 7 bases in between. The CDR3 consists of 12 residues. The DNA for the CDR3 is TGTGCCAGCAGAGTGGCTCAAGAGACCCAGTACTTC. This gives the protein CASRVAQETQYF.

The J gene is TRBJ1-1, the V gene TRBV3-1 (or the pseudogene TRBV3-2); TRBD1 agrees at 8 bases. The trim removed 0 bases at V and 7 bases at J, leaving 4 bases unmatched. This CDR3 is 14 amino acids long. Germline V gene lookup returns CDR1 LGHDT and CDR2 YNNKEL (reference sequence). The DNA of the CDR3 is TGTGCCAGCAGCCAAGATTGGGGACAGGTTGAAGCTTTCTTT. Translated, it gives CASSQDWGQVEAFF.

This clone was picked up many times. The rearrangement links TRBV28 to TRBJ1-1; D remains unclear. Germline V gives CDR1 MDHEN, CDR2 SYDVKM. Trimming cost V 6 bases and J 5 bases, with 7 bases left between them. The CDR3 loop spans 11 amino acids. CDR3 bases: TGTGCCAGCAGCGCCGGGACTGAAGCTTTCTTT. Residues: CASSAGTEAFF.

The chain couples TRBV7-2 to TRBJ2-1, with TRBD2 as a possible D gene (6 bases). Trimming stripped 2 bases from V and 2 bases from J, with 13 bases between. Germline assignment: CDR1 SGHTA and CDR2 FQGNSA. The length of the CDR3 is 16 residues. CDR3 in amino acids: CASSLFQRVTYNEQFF. The CDR3 coding sequence is TGTGCCAGCAGCTTATTTCAGCGGGTGACCTACAATGAGCAGTTCTTC.

The chain is built from TRBV18 and TRBJ1-6, with 7 bases lining up with TRBD1. Germline V CDR1 and CDR2: KGHSH, LQKENI. Germline trimming cut 2 bases from V and 10 bases from J; bases unmatched to any gene: 11. The CDR3 consists of 16 residues. The CDR3 sequence: CASSPKTGSTASPLHF. In DNA form, the CDR3 reads TGTGCCAGCTCACCAAAGACAGGGTCTACGGCGTCACCCCTCCACTTT.

The genes are TRBV5-4 and TRBJ2-2; no clear D gene. The CDR3 extends over 16 amino acids. Germline loops: CDR1 SGHNT, CDR2 YYREEE (reference sequence). Trimming stripped 5 bases from V and 0 bases from J, with 14 bases between. The CDR3 DNA sequence: TGTGCCAGCAGAGAGGTGCGAGGCGCGAACACCGGGGAGCTGTTTTTT. This encodes CASREVRGANTGELFF.

J is TRBJ2-5 and V is TRBV9; 7 nucleotides agree with TRBD2. The junction had 4 bases not matched to a gene; V was cut back by 0 bases and J by 5 bases. CDR3 length: 14 residues. CDR1 is SGDLS, CDR2 YYNGEE, per germline. The CDR3 bases are TGTGCCAGCAGCGTAGGTCTAGCGGAGGAGACCCAGTACTTC. Encoded protein: CASSVGLAEETQYF.